This T cell receptor (beta chain) was recovered during a study of blood T cell repertoires in COVID-19. Here immunoSEQ multiplex PCR was the method, and the copy in TCRdb shows in-frame clones only, minus some. This table holds roughly 130,000 clones, about four fifths found once. There are 14 residues in the CDR3. The V and J ends lost 3 bases and 9 bases, in that order; junction bases with no gene match: 7. Germline V gene data show CDR1 as MRHNA and CDR2 as SNTAGT. Participant-reported clinical history was the basis for cohort assignment. Sequencing was carried out using PBMCs or T cells enriched from blood (not recorded which). The chain is built from TRBV6-4 and TRBJ2-1; TRBD2 aligns across 8 bases. The origin of this receptor is a man aged 35 to 55 with acute COVID-19. The CDR3 nucleotides read TGTGCCAGCAGTGAACAGCGGGAGTCGCCTGAGCAGTTCTTC. The encoded protein is CASSEQRESPEQFF.